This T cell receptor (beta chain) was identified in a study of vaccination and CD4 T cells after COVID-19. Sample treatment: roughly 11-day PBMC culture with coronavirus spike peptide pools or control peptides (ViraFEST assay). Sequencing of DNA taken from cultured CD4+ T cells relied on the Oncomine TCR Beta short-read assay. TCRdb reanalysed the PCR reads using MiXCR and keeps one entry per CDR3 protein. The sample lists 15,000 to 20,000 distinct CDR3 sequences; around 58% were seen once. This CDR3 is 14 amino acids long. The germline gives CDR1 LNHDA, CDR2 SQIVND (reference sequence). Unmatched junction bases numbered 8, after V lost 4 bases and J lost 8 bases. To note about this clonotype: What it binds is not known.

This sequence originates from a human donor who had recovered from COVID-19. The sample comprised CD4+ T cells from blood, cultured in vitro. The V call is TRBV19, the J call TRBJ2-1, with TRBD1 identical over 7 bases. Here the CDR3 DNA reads TGTGCCAGTAGTACTCGGACAGGCTGGGATGAGCAGTTCTTC. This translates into CASSTRTGWDEQFF.